The 9 T cell receptor beta chains listed next were all sequenced from one sample in a study of blood T cell repertoires in COVID-19. Profiling relied on immunoSEQ multiplex PCR, and the TCRdb table lists in-frame clones only, not all of them. Of roughly 290,000 clones detected, approximately 90% appear once; the ten largest clones hold 6%. The sequenced sample was PBMCs or T cells enriched from blood (not recorded which). All receptors come from a woman in her thirties or forties who had recovered from COVID-19.

This clone was seen only a few times. The chain links TRBV5-4 to TRBJ2-7; 11 bases align to TRBD1. The CDR3 spans 14 residues. Germline V gives CDR1 SGHNT, CDR2 YYREEE (reference sequence). Trimming at V came to 4 bases and at J to 3 bases, leaving 3 bases not matched to a gene. This CDR3 is CASSVGTGGYEQYF. The DNA of the CDR3 is TGTGCCAGCAGCGTCGGGACAGGGGGCTACGAGCAGTACTTC.

In this sample, this clone turned up a few times. The chain employs TRBV13 and TRBJ2-7; possible D gene TRBD1, 5 bases. Trimming took 5 bases from V and 1 from J, leaving 12 bases between them. CDR1 PRHDT and CDR2 FYEKMQ come from the germline V gene (reference sequence). The CDR3 consists of 14 residues. The CDR3 nucleotides read TGTGCCAGCAGCGCCCCAGGGATTTCCTACGAGCAGTACTTC. Protein product: CASSAPGISYEQYF.

The rearrangement links TRBV7-6 to TRBJ2-3, with 10 bases identical to TRBD2. The CDR3 runs to 18 residues. The J segment lost 1 base and the V segment lost 4 bases, leaving 11 bases of the junction unmatched. Germline-derived CDR1 and CDR2 are SGHVS and FNYEAQ. CDR3 amino acids: CASSSYLLAGEGTDTQYF. CDR3 DNA sequence: TGTGCCAGCAGCTCCTACCTCCTAGCGGGAGAAGGCACAGATACGCAGTATTTT.

V and J are TRBV7-9 and TRBJ2-7, with a weak D call TRBD2 (6 bases). The CDR3 is 14 amino acids. Germline values: CDR1 SEHNR, CDR2 FQNEAQ (reference sequence). V was cut by 5 bases and J by 3 bases, with 14 bases left in between. CDR3 nucleotides: TGTGCCAGCAGCCCTCGGGGGTTAGGCTACGAGCAGTACTTC. Protein sequence: CASSPRGLGYEQYF.

This chain links TRBV12-5 with TRBJ2-2, with 7 bases matching TRBD2. Looked up from germline, CDR1 is LGHNT and CDR2 is FRNRAP. The CDR3 is 14 residues long. The V segment lost 4 bases and the J segment 1 base; nucleotides outside the gene matches: 0. This CDR3 is CASGCGRNTGELFF. Written as DNA, the CDR3 is TGTGCTAGTGGTTGCGGGAGGAACACCGGGGAGCTGTTTTTT.

This chain joins TRBV18 and TRBJ1-1; D is unresolved. CDR1 and CDR2 from the germline V gene are KGHSH and LQKENI. There are 13 residues in the CDR3. The V end was cut by 5 bases, the J end by 3 bases, with 10 bases between. CDR3 nucleotide sequence: TGTGCCAGCTCAGAGATGCGGGACACTGAAGCTTTCTTT. Its translation is CASSEMRDTEAFF.

The chain is built from TRBV7-2 and TRBJ2-3; TRBD1 might be the D (6 bases). Germline V gene sequence: CDR1 SGHTA, CDR2 FQGNSA. Trimming shortened V by 2 bases and J by 5 bases, and 14 bases separated the two germline ends. The CDR3 loop spans 15 amino acids. CDR3 in amino acids: CASSLMGAKVDTQYF. The CDR3 nucleotides are TGTGCCAGCAGCTTAATGGGGGCCAAGGTAGATACGCAGTATTTT.

DNA for the CDR3: TGTGCCAGCAGCTTGCAGGGGGGTGGTGGCTACACCTTC. Its protein is CASSLQGGGGYTF. The chain carries TRBV5-6 and TRBJ1-2; TRBD1 matches at 7 bases. This CDR3 contains 13 residues. Germline CDR1 and CDR2: SGHDT and YYEEEE. V shed 1 base, J shed 7 bases, and the junction held 4 bases outside the gene matches.

The chain carries TRBV3-1 (or the pseudogene TRBV3-2) and TRBJ2-7; D perhaps matches TRBD1 (5 bases). Per the germline V gene, CDR1 is LGHDT and CDR2 is YNNKEL (reference sequence). This CDR3 is built from 13 residues. With 3 bases removed from V and 4 bases from J, the gap between germline ends came to 10 bases. The CDR3 reads CASSQTTAYEQYF. DNA for the CDR3: TGTGCCAGCAGCCAGACGACAGCTTACGAGCAGTACTTC.